This entry concerns a single T cell receptor (beta chain). Which antigen it targets is not known. Base qualities were left out, and no much larger clone turns up one base away. From the cysteine up to the phenylalanine, the CDR3 has a length of 14 residues. Only the CDR3 region is kept as DNA, spanning 42 bases read in frame from base 1. According to the germline V gene (reference sequence), CDR1 reads MNHNY and CDR2 reads SVGAGI. The germline V end is reduced by 8 bases and the J end by 2 bases; junction bases left unmatched: 8. This record belongs to a study of shared clonotypes between healthy human individuals (dated by TCRdb to 2020 to 2021). As for the study more broadly: A couple of women and three men aged 18 to 49 years were included in the cohort. Blood TCR repertoires of about 5 healthy adults were deeply sequenced to estimate repertoire size and the extent of clonotype sharing between individuals. Different laboratories and diverse techniques were used to prepare libraries and sequence TCR repertoires, to increase sequencing depth and limit assay-specific biases. Each donor's leukapheresis produced roughly between roughly 0.94 and 9.5 billion PBMCs.

General conclusions and limits of the study: Pairwise subsampling indicated that sequencing depth was expected to affect the degree of clonotype sharing among donors. Sampling was restricted to blood, and TCR repertoires in tissues likely differ from the TCR repertoires found in blood. The genetic and exposure-history diversity represented was limited by the small number of donors.

Healthy HIV-negative adults with no recently reported acute infections or vaccinations were included as donors. All donors were Caucasian adults living in Nashville, Tennessee, USA. For unsorted samples, some 90 million PBMCs were counted and genomic DNA was extracted with the QIAamp DNA Blood Mini kit. After blood collection by leukapheresis, PBMCs were isolated using Ficoll-Histopaque density gradient centrifugation and then cryopreserved in the vapor phase of liquid nitrogen. Using the deep immunoSEQ assay, TCR CDR3 regions were amplified from genomic DNA by multiplex PCR. Extracted genomic DNA from each cell subset was spread evenly across all wells of several immunoSEQ 96-well plates, with each plate serving as a replicate. Each replicate PCR for unsorted PBMC received roughly 300 ng genomic DNA, equal to 30,000 or so T cell genomes. Unsorted PBMC genomic DNA was sequenced across ten immunoSEQ deep assay plates. Purified libraries were measured with a Qubit 3.0 fluorometer, size-checked on a Bioanalyzer 2100, and measured again with the KAPA Library Quantification kit. Every immunoSEQ 96-well plate was sequenced on a separate single-read 150-cycle Illumina NextSeq 550 flow cell. Under the source paper's analysis protocol: The immunoSEQ output contained only junctional sequences without quality scores, so filtering could not match that applied to full-length reads. Sequences were annotated with PyIR, a Python wrapper for IgBLAST v1.9, using IMGT germline references to assign V/J genes and CDR3. Reads were removed for weak V/J assignments (E-value above 1e-6), missing CDR3, stop codons, out-of-frame junctions, or ambiguous translated residues. A V3J clonotype was defined by an identical inferred V gene, J gene, and CDR3 amino acid sequence. Percentage overlap between repertoires was computed as shared unique clonotypes divided by the size of the smaller repertoire. Three approaches were used to assess repertoire richness: RTK rarefaction, the Chao1 estimator, and Recon v2.1 estimates of unobserved clonotypes. The clones in this table, taken by TCRdb from immuneACCESS, are in-frame only. Not every clone is retained; where verified, under half of the shortfall comes from an unresolved V gene, and the cause of the rest is unknown. The D gene and trimming were derived from the DNA, and the V and J assignments and clone size from that table. Recorded for this sample are about 510,000 clones; 75% to 80% of them occurred a single time. Together, the top ten hold roughly an eighth of the sample.

The chain uses TRBV6-6 and TRBJ1-2; the central 7 bases match TRBD1. Sequences were obtained from PBMCs. This sequence originates from a woman aged 35 to 49 in good health. Some clones in this sample may be carry-over from other donors' samples. At the DNA level, the sequence is TGTGCCAGCTTCGGGACAGCGGTCAACTATGGCTACACCTTC. Translated, it gives CASFGTAVNYGYTF.